This T cell receptor beta chain was observed in a study of cytomegalovirus exposure and HLA in healthy donors (dated by TCRdb to about 2017). About the investigation overall: An earlier analysis of approximately 640 of the donors reported more than 250 Gb of sequence data and 117 million unique TCR beta sequences from approximately 180 million T cells. An early release that covered some 630 HLA-typed donors contained around 330 gigabases of sequencing data and around 80 million unique TCR sequences. Among the approximately 420 genotyped donors, approximately 76% belonged to the genetic ancestry cluster associated with self-reported Caucasian donors. The study aimed to test whether cataloging public T cell receptors could reveal signatures of past pathogen exposure. The T cell repertoires of several hundred subjects were profiled by immunosequencing and related to cytomegalovirus serostatus. Along with the approximately 620-subject first cohort, a separate validation cohort of over a hundred different subjects was used. High-throughput TCR immunosequencing, statistical association of individual TCRs with disease status, and machine learning were combined to predict cytomegalovirus infection status. A later analysis re-analyzed previously published TCR beta repertoires from approximately 670 donors and added high-resolution HLA genotyping to study TCR occurrence patterns. Rather than using new phenotypic data, the later analysis identified candidate immune exposures from TCR beta sequences and from how often those sequences occurred across donors. An earlier analysis of around 540 of the donors applied high-throughput TCR beta sequencing to assess whether each TCR beta V gene segment acted as functional or pseudogenic. Alongside the repertoire data, information on donor age, sex, ethnicity and CMV serostatus was compiled. In a later genetic analysis, genome-wide SNP genotypes for about 55% of the roughly 700 donors were used, and that subset was treated as a discovery cohort. All discovery cohort repertoires had been generated using a single sequencing platform. Class I and class II HLA loci were covered by the typing at four-digit resolution. The number of donors typed differed by locus, with about 629-640 for A, B, C, DRB1 and DQB1, roughly 520 for DQA1, over 600 for DPA1, and some 440 for DPB1. Four to six DR-DQ haplotypes were handled as single units for association and clustering, since linkage in the cohort was strong. Among almost 400 genotyped donors of the cohort, an average of about 240,000 unique TCR beta nucleotide sequences were sequenced per donor, 15% to 20% of them non-productive. The study at large found these results: In this cohort, only TCR beta chains were sequenced, and detectable features were limited by the absence of alpha or paired-chain data. According to a later analysis, TCR association rates differed among HLA loci, with DRB1 alleles showing the most associated TCRs and HLA-C alleles showing the fewest. A later genetic analysis reported fewer N-insertions in productive TCRs among donors in an Asian-associated ancestry cluster than the roughly 650-donor mean. The 87-base-pair reads could not distinguish some IMGT-functional V segments, including TRBV6-2 and TRBV6-3, so those segments were excluded. Linkage disequilibrium might explain the correlated functional status among segregating V segments, but an unknown experimental factor could not be ruled out. A cluster of highly shared sequence variants was judged likely to represent a technical artifact of the sequencing pipeline. A later analysis found that HLA-associated TCR beta chains were more clonally expanded and had lower generation probabilities than equally common non-associated chains. According to the authors, the approach could potentially be generalized to other disease states and immunological phenotypes. A further reported finding was that TCR beta sequences accurately predicted the HLA-A and HLA-B alleles for most subjects in the first cohort. Specific HLA alleles were associated with some 15,000 TCR beta sequences at a false discovery rate of 0.05 in a later analysis. Immune exposure information for the cohort was limited to CMV serostatus. HLA typing was unavailable for some donors at each locus, so association tests used only the typed subset. Because counts were too low, roughly 17 rarely observed V segments, including chromosome 9 orphons, were left out of the earlier analysis of 587 of the donors. Three of the identified cytomegalovirus-associated TCR beta chains were confirmed in vitro to be specific for cytomegalovirus antigens. Assigning TCR associations to individual alleles was difficult when HLA alleles, especially DR and DQ, strongly co-occurred. Roughly uniform sequencing depth across donors was assumed in presence/absence analyses, although this assumption may not hold. In both the original and validation cohorts, the classifier was reported to diagnose cytomegalovirus status with high specificity and sensitivity. The study gave a list of some 150 TCR beta chains associated with cytomegalovirus. Across donors, most TCR sequences were observed very rarely, whereas some public TCRs were present in many individuals. A later genetic analysis associated a missense DCLRE1C variant with V-gene and J-gene trimming of TCR beta chains, and an independent cohort replicated the association. Broadly in line with IMGT annotations, most TCR beta V segments showed up in productive rearrangements about 90% or about 30% of the time in an earlier analysis of around 600 of the donors. In a later analysis, most CMV-associated TCR beta chains were found to appear HLA-restricted, with HLA associations seemingly driven largely by CMV exposure. Several of the top co-occurrence clusters appeared to be linked to parvovirus B19, influenza, CMV and Epstein-Barr virus, according to a later analysis.

Receptor libraries were prepared by the immunoSEQ multiplex PCR assay. For the multiplex PCR, a mixture combining 60 forward primers for TCR Vbeta segments and 13 reverse primers for TCR Jbeta segments was used. A multiplex PCR assay on genomic DNA amplified the CDR3 region of rearranged TCR beta genes. On the Illumina HiSeq System, the amplified TCR beta libraries were sequenced as 87-base-pair reads. Under the source paper's analysis protocol: Across the roughly 700 repertoires, a later analysis counted 60 million to 90 million unique TCR beta chains, 8.5 million to 12 million of which were shared by at least two donors. Raw reads were error-corrected and collapsed into unique sequences with a nearest-neighbor algorithm that merged closely related sequences to remove PCR and sequencing errors. V, D and J gene segments were assigned by aligning CDR3 sequences to IMGT reference sequences. For a sequence to be retained, a match of at least six nucleotides was required to both a V gene segment and a J gene segment. Rearrangements were classified as productive when the CDR3 lacked stop codons and remained in frame with V and J, and all other rearrangements were classified as non-productive. Following IMGT convention, CDR3 was defined as the stretch from the second conserved V-encoded cysteine up to the conserved J-encoded phenylalanine. Sequences without an unambiguous match to a single V gene segment were excluded from the earlier analysis of about 630 of the donors. An earlier analysis of a few hundred of the donors classified V segments as functional when productive rearrangements were above 56.7% and as segregating when the standard deviation between donors was above 5%. A statistical classification framework was built for diagnosing cytomegalovirus status from the catalog of TCR beta chain sequences. A later analysis assigned V and J genes by comparing TCR nucleotide sequences with IMGT/GENE-DB human TR gene sequences. The TCRdist pipeline was used in a later analysis to assign CDR3 sequences and most-parsimonious VDJ recombination scenarios. In a later analysis, each TCR beta chain was defined by its CDR3 amino acid sequence together with its V-gene family, and reads without a unique V-gene family were excluded. A later analysis removed 550 to 650 highly shared, low-generation-probability nucleotide sequences to deal with suspected cross-contamination and a sequencing artifact. A later analysis calculated a clonal expansion index for each public chain from normalized within-repertoire ranks of inferred template counts. In a later analysis, generation probabilities were computed using a VDJ recombination model fitted to out-of-frame rearrangements, and the results were checked against IGoR. In a later analysis, TCR-TCR, TCR-HLA and TCR-CMV co-occurrence was scored with hypergeometric tests, and a repertoire-size bias correction was applied to TCR pairs. False discovery rates were estimated in a later analysis by permuting HLA or CMV assignments 20 times. In a later analysis, co-occurring TCRs were grouped using DBSCAN, and TCRdist sequence similarity was added for clustering within HLA-allele-positive subsets. For co-occurrence clustering, repertoires with fewer than 30,000 or more than 120,000 public chains were excluded, along with five or six repertoires with anomalous nucleotide sharing. Not all clones reach the TCRdb copy of this immuneACCESS table, which keeps in-frame sequences only. Checked studies attribute under half of the gap to unresolved V genes and leave the rest unexplained. V and J calls plus clone size are reproduced from that table; the DNA served to infer D and trimming. This sample is represented by 99,000 or so clones; about four fifths of them were singletons. 1% to 1.5% of the sample comes from the top ten.

The cohort consisted of approximately 690 healthy bone marrow donors. Cohort members were all nominally healthy when sampled, although unrecorded immune exposures were likely present. The donor was CMV seronegative and belonged to the group of around 400 seronegative cohort members. Each donor provided a peripheral blood sample, and peripheral blood mononuclear cells were used for TCR beta sequencing. Genomic DNA was extracted from the blood cell samples with the Qiagen DNeasy Blood Extraction Kit. Trimming costs V 3 bases and J 0 bases, and their ends lie 8 bases apart. Based on the germline V gene (reference sequence), the CDR1 and CDR2 sequences are GTSNPN and SVGIG. Its CDR3 holds 13 amino acids, cysteine through phenylalanine. Here the CDR3 DNA is all that survives: 39 bases in frame from base 1. This clone was recorded a few times. Its antigen is still unknown. No clone much larger than this one lies a single base away; base qualities are absent.

This sequence uses TRBV30 and TRBJ1-1; a weak D assignment points to TRBD1 (5 bases agree). The sample taken for sequencing was PBMCs. The source is a man between 25 and 39 years old in good health and CMV-seronegative. CDR3 protein: CAWSRTMNTEAFF. Here is the DNA: TGTGCCTGGAGCCGGACAATGAACACTGAAGCTTTCTTT.